The next 21 T cell receptor beta chains were all read from a single sample in a study of CD8+ T cells in alopecia areata. Sequencing relied on a cDNA template that was reverse transcribed from extracted RNA. Generated by immunoSEQ multiplex PCR, the TCRdb table keeps only in-frame clones and is missing some. Singletons are absent from the sample, which has approximately 280,000 clones. Sorting of pooled cutaneous lymph node cells used CD4, CD8alpha, NKG2D, NKG2ACE and other markers. Sequencing input: CD4+ T cells sorted from a lymph node. The receptors come from a C3H/HeJ mouse with alopecia areata. Strain haplotype at MHC: H2-k.

A note on this clone: Mouse names are used for the genes. The read is 4 residues too short to cover the CDR3 end, so that end is filled in from the germline J gene. J is TRBJ2-3 and V is TRBV1, with 9 bases that match TRBD2. The CDR3 contains 17 residues. Germline loops: CDR1 NSQYPW, CDR2 LRSPGD (reference sequence). J was trimmed by 0 bases and V by 3 bases; bases with no gene match: 7. The DNA read from the CDR3 is TGCACCTGCAGTGCCGCACTGGGGGGCGCTAGTGCAGAA. It encodes CTCSAALGGASAE. The full CDR3 is CTCSAALGGASAETLYF.

As regards this clone: The gene symbols are mouse symbols. The read finishes 4 residues shy of the CDR3 end, and the germline J gene is used to complete it. The rearrangement uses TRBV1 and TRBJ2-2; TRBD2 matches at 10 bases. The V gene's germline CDR1 is NSQYPW and CDR2 LRSPGD (reference sequence). Trimming took 1 base from V and 6 from J; bases not matched to a gene: 2. The CDR3 runs to 15 residues. CDR3 sequence reads: CTCSAGLGGAGQLYF. The sequenced CDR3 bases are TGCACCTGCAGTGCAGGACTGGGGGGCGCCGGG.

This clone was detected only a few times. Any gene name here is a mouse gene name. The CDR3 end is not reached by the read, which stops 4 residues before it; the germline J gene fills it in. This rearrangement joins TRBV19 to TRBJ1-2; D uncertain. V was cut by 0 bases and J by 0 bases, with 3 bases left in between. Germline CDR1 reads FNHDT; CDR2 reads SITEND (reference sequence). The CDR3 is 13 residues long. The CDR3 reads CASSIEANSDYTF. The part of the CDR3 DNA that was read is TGTGCCAGCAGTATAGAGGCAAACTCC. Supplemented by reference TRBV19 and TRBJ1-2, the full variable domain reads GGIITQTPKFLIGQEGQKLTLKCQQNFNHDTMYWYRQDSGKGLRLIYYSITENDLQKGDLSEGYDASREKKSSFSLTVTSAQKNEMAVFLCASSIEANSDYTFGSGTRLLVI.

In its sample, this clone was seen a few times. Mouse names are used for the genes. The CDR3 end lies 4 residues beyond the end of the read and is filled in from the germline J gene. V gene TRBV5 combines with J gene TRBJ2-7, with D possibly matching TRBD1 (6 bases). V gave up 0 bases and J gave up 0 bases, with 9 bases separating them. This CDR3 has 15 residues. Per the germline V gene, CDR1 is LGHNA and CDR2 is YNLKQL (reference sequence). CDR3 DNA, as far as it was read: TGTGCCAGCAGCCAAGAAGGGGACAACTCCTAT. This encodes CASSQEGDNSY. The full-length CDR3 reads as CASSQEGDNSYEQYF.

As regards this clone: Gene names and germline match the mouse. The read finishes 4 residues shy of the CDR3 end, and the germline J gene is used to complete it. This sample includes further DNA sequences coding for the same CDR3. The chain has TRBV5 and TRBJ2-3; D unclear. The CDR3 spans 15 residues. V gave up 0 bases and J gave up 0 bases, with 7 bases separating them. The V gene's germline CDR1 is LGHNA and CDR2 YNLKQL (reference sequence). The CDR3 sequence is CASSQETASAETLYF. The part of the CDR3 DNA that was read is TGTGCCAGCAGCCAAGAAACAGCTAGTGCAGAA.

The table lists this clone with many counts. The germline and genes are mouse ones. The CDR3 goes on 4 residues after the read ends, and that part is filled in from the germline J gene. This chain uses TRBV13-1 with TRBJ2-3; D is possibly TRBD2 (6 bases). Germline assignment: CDR1 NSHNY and CDR2 SYGAGN. The CDR3 covers 14 residues. The ends were cut back, 5 bases at V and 1 base at J, with 11 bases in the middle. Incomplete CDR3 DNA: TGTGCCAGCAGGGGGGGAAGGGGTGCAGAA. Amino acid sequence: CASRGGRGAE. From start to end, the CDR3 is CASRGGRGAETLYF.

This clone was detected only a few times. Gene names follow the mouse nomenclature. The read falls 4 residues short of the CDR3 end, and the missing part is taken from the germline J gene. This chain links TRBV1 with TRBJ2-2, with a possible D match to TRBD1 (6 bases). V lost 0 bases to trimming and J lost 3 bases, with 8 bases between them. CDR1 is NSQYPW, CDR2 LRSPGD, per germline (reference sequence). This CDR3 is built from 15 residues. The CDR3 DNA, read in part, is TGCACCTGCAGTGCAGAACAGGGAGACACCGGG. Translation gives CTCSAEQGDTG. From start to end, the CDR3 is CTCSAEQGDTGQLYF.

In regard to this clone: Gene names refer to mouse genes. The sequence runs out 3 residues before the end of the CDR3; the remainder is reconstructed from the germline J gene. The rearrangement uses TRBV13-2 and TRBJ1-6; the D gene is possibly TRBD1 (5 bases). TRBJ1-6 is an ORF, with its function uncertain. Germline assignment: CDR1 NNHNN and CDR2 SYGAGS (reference sequence). Trimming removed 0 bases at V and 4 bases at J, with 8 bases between. The CDR3 consists of 15 residues. The covered CDR3 bases are TGTGCCAGCGGTGATGAAGGACAATATAATTCGCCC. This encodes CASGDEGQYNSP. The full CDR3 protein reads CASGDEGQYNSPLYF.

This clone came up a few times. Any gene name here is a mouse gene name. The CDR3 end is not reached by the read, which stops 4 residues before it; the germline J gene fills it in. This sample includes further DNA sequences coding for the same CDR3. The chain has TRBV1 and TRBJ2-1; 11 nucleotides line up with TRBD2. The CDR3 has 15 residues. Germline V gene lookup returns CDR1 NSQYPW and CDR2 LRSPGD (reference sequence). The ends lost 4 bases at V and 3 bases at J; junction bases unmatched: 2. Partial CDR3 DNA: TGCACCTGCAGTGGGACTGGGGGGAGCTATGCT. Its protein is CTCSGTGGSYA. Given in full, the CDR3 is CTCSGTGGSYAEQFF.

There are a few counts of this clone. Gene names and germline match the mouse. The read finishes 4 residues shy of the CDR3 end, and the germline J gene is used to complete it. Additional DNA sequences in this sample encode the identical CDR3. V gene TRBV19 combines with J gene TRBJ2-3; 8 bases line up with TRBD2. There are 14 residues in the CDR3. With V trimmed by 4 bases and J by 0 bases, 1 base remained unmatched. CDR1 and CDR2 from the germline V gene are FNHDT and SITEND (reference sequence). CDR3 in amino acids: CASSGTGSAETLYF. Partial CDR3 DNA: TGTGCCAGCAGTGGGACTGGAAGTGCAGAA.

This clone occurred a few times. Gene labels here are mouse ones. The sequenced fragment ends 4 residues before the CDR3 boundary, so the rest is inferred from the germline J gene. The rearrangement joins TRBV19 to TRBJ2-5, with no clear D. Germline CDR1 reads FNHDT; CDR2 reads SITEND (reference sequence). This CDR3 spans 14 amino acids. The germline V and J ends were trimmed by 0 bases and 1 base, with 6 bases remaining between them. This CDR3 reads CASSIGVYQDTQYF. The sequenced part of the CDR3 DNA is TGTGCCAGCAGTATAGGGGTTTACCAAGAC. Full variable domain (rest looked up from reference TRBV19 and TRBJ2-5): GGIITQTPKFLIGQEGQKLTLKCQQNFNHDTMYWYRQDSGKGLRLIYYSITENDLQKGDLSEGYDASREKKSSFSLTVTSAQKNEMAVFLCASSIGVYQDTQYFGPGTRLLVL.

This clone was counted ten times or more. Gene names refer to mouse genes. Read sequence stops 4 residues before the CDR3 end, and the germline J gene provides the missing end. V usage is TRBV1 and J usage is TRBJ2-7, with D hard to call. The CDR3 covers 10 residues. From germline, CDR1 is NSQYPW and CDR2 LRSPGD (reference sequence). The CDR3 loop is CTCSADEQYF. CDR3 bases read: TGCACCTGCAGTGCAGAT.

This clone showed up just a few times. Genes and germline come from the mouse. The read terminates 4 residues before the CDR3 end, so the remaining end is supplied by the germline J gene. The genes are TRBV13-1 and TRBJ2-5; D is unclear. The CDR3 runs to 15 residues. Germline V gene data show CDR1 as NSHNY and CDR2 as SYGAGN. V was clipped by 0 bases and J by 2 bases, with 10 bases between them. The CDR3 sequence: CASSDAGRFQDTQYF. The sequenced CDR3 bases are TGTGCCAGCAGTGATGCAGGCAGGTTCCAAGAC.

In the case of this clone: The gene names given are mouse names. The observed sequence ends 4 residues before the CDR3 terminus, with the missing tail filled in from the germline J gene. The gene calls are TRBV13-2 and TRBJ2-5; 9 nucleotides align to TRBD2. CDR3 length equals 15 residues. Germline CDR1 and CDR2: NNHNN and SYGAGS (reference sequence). Here the CDR3 reads CASGDALGGEDTQYF. The part of the CDR3 DNA that was read is TGTGCCAGCGGTGATGCCCTGGGGGGGGAAGAC.

As to this clone: Mouse germline and gene names are used. The read terminates 4 residues ahead of where the CDR3 ends, so the germline J gene completes it. The sample contains more than one DNA sequence encoding this CDR3. The chain joins TRBV1 to TRBJ2-7; TRBD2 matches 11 bases. CDR3 length: 14 residues. Germline V gene lookup returns CDR1 NSQYPW and CDR2 LRSPGD (reference sequence). CDR3 bases read: TGCACCTGCAGTGCTGGGACTGGGGGTTAT. Its translation: CTCSAGTGGY. The complete CDR3 sequence is CTCSAGTGGYEQYF.

About this clone: The genes are named according to mouse. With the read ending 4 residues before the CDR3 end, the germline J gene is used to fill in that end. The rearrangement uses TRBV13-1 and TRBJ1-2, with a tentative D call TRBD1 (5 bases). The V gene's germline CDR1 is NSHNY and CDR2 SYGAGN. This CDR3 is built from 15 residues. V was cut by 0 bases and J by 0 bases, with 9 bases left in between. The sequenced CDR3 bases are TGTGCCAGCAGTGATGGACAGAATGCAAACTCC. Translating gives CASSDGQNANS. The entire CDR3 sequence reads CASSDGQNANSDYTF.

This clone was seen a handful of times. Germline and genes here are mouse. The sequenced fragment ends 4 residues before the CDR3 boundary, so the rest is inferred from the germline J gene. The gene calls are TRBV19 and TRBJ2-7, with D hard to call. CDR3 length equals 12 residues. Germline values: CDR1 FNHDT, CDR2 SITEND (reference sequence). Partial CDR3 DNA: TGTGCCAGCAGTATAGTGGTTTAT. Amino acids: CASSIVVY. The CDR3 in full is CASSIVVYEQYF. Together with reference TRBV19 and TRBJ2-7, the CDR3 gives the full variable domain: GGIITQTPKFLIGQEGQKLTLKCQQNFNHDTMYWYRQDSGKGLRLIYYSITENDLQKGDLSEGYDASREKKSSFSLTVTSAQKNEMAVFLCASSIVVYEQYFGPGTRLTVL.

A note on this clone: Gene and germline names: mouse. With the read ending 4 residues before the CDR3 end, the germline J gene is used to fill in that end. The chain has TRBV19 and TRBJ2-1; D is perhaps TRBD1 (5 bases). The V gene's germline CDR1 is FNHDT and CDR2 SITEND (reference sequence). With 1 base removed from V and 6 bases from J, the gap between germline ends came to 8 bases. This CDR3 has 13 residues. The CDR3 region is CASSIIDSAEQFF. CDR3 bases read: TGTGCCAGCAGTATAATTGACAGTGCT.

Of note for this clone: Germline and genes: mouse. The read terminates 4 residues before the CDR3 end, so the remaining end is supplied by the germline J gene. The J gene is TRBJ2-5, the V gene TRBV2; D is undetermined. CDR1 and CDR2 (germline): LGHNA, YSYQKL. The CDR3 extends over 15 amino acids. V was cut by 0 bases and J by 0 bases, with 7 bases left in between. The CDR3 protein is CASSQDPSNQDTQYF. The sequenced part of the CDR3 DNA is TGTGCCAGCAGCCAAGATCCCAGTAACCAAGAC.

In this sample, this clone turned up a few times. Genes and germline are mouse. The read halts 4 residues ahead of the CDR3 end, with the missing end drawn from the germline J gene. This chain connects TRBV17 to TRBJ2-1, with TRBD2 matching 9 bases. From germline, CDR1 is MNHDT and CDR2 YYDKIL. Trimming cost V 6 bases and J 2 bases; bases outside gene matches: 5. There are 15 residues in the CDR3. The CDR3 protein is CASSLRDWDYAEQFF. The sequenced CDR3 bases are TGTGCTAGCAGCCTCCGGGACTGGGACTATGCT.

Turning to this clone: Gene names follow the mouse nomenclature. The CDR3 goes on 4 residues after the read ends, and that part is filled in from the germline J gene. Other nucleotide sequences from this sample produce the same CDR3. The chain couples TRBV19 to TRBJ2-3, with TRBD2 matching 9 bases. CDR3 length: 15 residues. The germline CDR1 and CDR2 sequences are FNHDT and SITEND (reference sequence). Trimming took 5 bases from V and 0 from J; bases not matched to a gene: 4. CDR3 bases read: TGTGCCAGCAGCAGGACTGGGGATAGTGCAGAA. It encodes CASSRTGDSAE. The whole CDR3 is CASSRTGDSAETLYF.